This T cell receptor (beta chain) is from a study of identical twins. In TCRdb, the 5' RACE reads were re-called with MiXCR into one record per CDR3 protein. This table has around 670,000 distinct CDR3 sequences, around 6% appearing once. Study-wide results and limits: Models underestimated TCR alpha sharing (out-of-frame) in monozygotic twins.

Notes on this clonotype: Its antigen is as yet unknown.

This clonotype was obtained from a man younger than 35 in good health. The sample was naive T cells sorted from blood.

CDR3 amino acids: CASSEGTGLTLHSFF. CDR3 sequence (DNA): TGCGCCAGCAGCGAAGGGACAGGCCTTACGCTTCACTCGTTCTTC. The chain employs TRBV5-1 and TRBJ2-1; 8 bases match TRBD1. Germline V lookup: CDR1 SGHRS, CDR2 YFSETQ. J was trimmed by 15 bases and V by 4 bases; bases with no gene match: 18. The CDR3 contains 15 residues.